A single sample gave rise to the 32 T cell receptor beta chains below, sequenced in a study of T cells after yellow fever vaccination (dated 2019 in TCRdb). This sample's treatment or condition label indicates: live attenuated yellow fever vaccine strain. The library was produced with 5' RACE. TCRdb records Illumina NovaSeq 6000 as the sequencer. In TCRdb, the public reads were trimmed at Q25 with fastp and aligned with MiXCR, with productive beta chains retained. Every distinct CDR3 protein forms one entry, paired with its most common genes and DNA. For this sample the table gives approximately 160,000 distinct CDR3 sequences, of which roughly a tenth were detected only once. Clones ranked in the top ten supply about a third of the sample. Sequencing was performed on CD8+ T cells sorted from PBMCs, taken 45 days after the yellow fever booster vaccination. These receptors all come from a man younger than 35 who received the YFV17D yellow fever vaccine.

This clonotype has only a few counts. The chain employs TRBV20-1 and TRBJ1-2; D unclear. The CDR3 consists of 10 residues. Germline CDR1 and CDR2: DFQATT and SNEGSKA (reference sequence). V was shortened by 7 bases and J by 3 bases, with 6 bases between the two germline ends. CDR3 nucleotide sequence: TGCAGTGTGTACGACTATGGCTACACCTTC. It codes for CSVYDYGYTF.

The chain combines TRBV27 with TRBJ2-1; 9 bases agree with TRBD2. The CDR3 extends over 14 amino acids. Unmatched junction bases numbered 9, after V lost 7 bases and J lost 8 bases. Germline V gene sequence: CDR1 MNHEY, CDR2 SMNVEV (reference sequence). CDR3 coding DNA: TGTGCCAGCACCTTGAGGCGGGGGGGCGATGAGCAGTTCTTC. Protein: CASTLRRGGDEQFF.

This clonotype came up a few times. J is TRBJ2-3 and V is TRBV4-3, with unresolved D. CDR1 and CDR2 from the germline V gene are LGHNA and YSLEER. V lost 0 bases, J lost 1 base, and 8 bases lay in between. The CDR3 spans 15 residues. The CDR3 DNA follows: TGCGCCAGCAGCCAAGATGGGGTTCGCACAGATACGCAGTATTTT. Translation gives CASSQDGVRTDTQYF.

V is TRBV5-1 and J is TRBJ2-1; no firm D call. The CDR3 runs 12 residues. Trimming removed 2 bases from V and 9 bases from J, with 9 bases in between. CDR1 SGHRS and CDR2 YFSETQ come from the germline V gene. The DNA of the CDR3 is TGCGCCAGCAGCTTCGATCCGGGTGAGCAGTTCTTC. Protein sequence: CASSFDPGEQFF. Based on the CDR3 plus reference TRBV5-1 and TRBJ2-1, the full variable domain is KAGVTQTPRYLIKTRGQQVTLSCSPISGHRSVSWYQQTPGQGLQFLFEYFSETQRNKGNFPGRFSGRQFSNSRSEMNVSTLELGDSALYLCASSFDPGEQFFGPGTRLTVL.

The chain couples TRBV5-1 to TRBJ2-2; 9 bases agree with TRBD1. The CDR3 loop spans 19 amino acids. V shed 3 bases and J 2 bases; nucleotides not matched to a gene: 14. Germline V CDR1 and CDR2: SGHRS, YFSETQ. CDR3 DNA sequence: TGCGCCAGCAGCTGGAAGGACAGGGGTCAGCTCGTCAACACCGGGGAGCTGTTTTTT. Translation gives CASSWKDRGQLVNTGELFF. Using reference TRBV5-1 and TRBJ2-2 for the parts outside the CDR3, the full variable domain is KAGVTQTPRYLIKTRGQQVTLSCSPISGHRSVSWYQQTPGQGLQFLFEYFSETQRNKGNFPGRFSGRQFSNSRSEMNVSTLELGDSALYLCASSWKDRGQLVNTGELFFGEGSRLTVL.

The V and J genes are TRBV7-9 and TRBJ2-5; tentatively, D is TRBD1 (7 bases). The V gene's germline CDR1 is SEHNR and CDR2 FQNEAQ (reference sequence). The germline V and J ends were trimmed by 3 bases and 5 bases, with 13 bases remaining between them. This CDR3 is 14 amino acids long. CDR3 protein: CASSLGGQQETQYF. The CDR3, as DNA: TGTGCCAGCAGCTTGGGGGGACAGCAGGAGACCCAGTACTTC. The complete variable domain, with remaining parts taken from reference TRBV7-9 and TRBJ2-5, reads DTGVSQNPRHKITKRGQNVTFRCDPISEHNRLYWYRQTLGQGPEFLTYFQNEAQLEKSRLLSDRFSAERPKGSFSTLEIQRTEQGDSAMYLCASSLGGQQETQYFGPGTRLLVL.

Concerning this clonotype: The junction shows a germline mismatch at one end, possibly a read error. The rearrangement uses TRBV7-9 and TRBJ2-7; 8 bases match TRBD2. Germline lookup yields CDR1 SEHNR and CDR2 FQNEAQ (reference sequence). CDR3 length equals 14 residues. The CDR3, as DNA: TGTGCGAGGAGCGCCCCAGCGGGGGTCGGCGAGCATTACTTC. Amino acid sequence: CARSAPAGVGEHYF.

The chain joins TRBV3-1 to TRBJ2-5, with 8 bases lining up with TRBD2. The germline V gene has CDR1 LGHDT and CDR2 YNNKEL (reference sequence). The J segment lost 2 bases and the V segment lost 3 bases, leaving 5 bases of the junction unmatched. CDR3 length: 15 amino acids. Here the CDR3 reads CASSHLRGGQETQYF. CDR3 coding DNA: TGTGCCAGCAGCCATCTCCGGGGGGGACAAGAGACCCAGTACTTC.

The chain recombines TRBV11-2 with TRBJ1-1; D is undetermined. Germline V gene sequence: CDR1 SGHAT, CDR2 FQNNGV. With 1 base removed from V and 1 base from J, the gap between germline ends came to 7 bases. This CDR3 contains 14 residues. CDR3 in amino acids: CASSLAGPNTEAFF. CDR3 nucleotide sequence: TGTGCCAGCAGCTTAGCCGGGCCGAACACTGAAGCTTTCTTT.

The chain combines TRBV7-9 with TRBJ2-3, with D uncertain. Deletions cut 1 base from V and 6 bases from J, with 8 bases between. Germline lookup yields CDR1 SEHNR and CDR2 FQNEAQ (reference sequence). The CDR3 extends over 13 amino acids. CDR3 in amino acids: CASSLGARDTQYF. The DNA for the CDR3 is TGTGCCAGCAGCTTAGGGGCCCGGGATACGCAGTATTTT. Supplemented by reference TRBV7-9 and TRBJ2-3, the full variable domain reads DTGVSQNPRHKITKRGQNVTFRCDPISEHNRLYWYRQTLGQGPEFLTYFQNEAQLEKSRLLSDRFSAERPKGSFSTLEIQRTEQGDSAMYLCASSLGARDTQYFGPGTRLTVL.

The table lists this clonotype with a few counts. This chain uses TRBV4-1 with TRBJ2-7; TRBD2 is a possible D gene (7 bases). V was shortened by 4 bases and J by 6 bases, with 16 bases between the two germline ends. Germline CDR1 and CDR2: MGHRA and YSYEKL. The CDR3 loop spans 14 amino acids. The CDR3, as DNA: TGCGCCAGCAGCCCAAGGGGGGGAGCGGGCGAGCAGTACTTC. Translated, it gives CASSPRGGAGEQYF.

V is TRBV6-2 or TRBV6-3 and J is TRBJ2-4, with 12 bases fitting TRBD1. With 0 bases clipped from V and 1 base from J, the junction kept 7 bases outside the gene matches. CDR1 and CDR2 from the germline V gene are MNHEY and SVGEGT. The length of the CDR3 is 19 residues. CDR3 sequence (DNA): TGTGCCAGCAGTTACTCTGGGACAGGGGGCGCGGAGGCCAAAAACATTCAGTACTTC. It yields the protein CASSYSGTGGAEAKNIQYF.

A few counts support this clonotype. The chain uses TRBV6-2 or TRBV6-3 and TRBJ2-1, with 9 nucleotides matching TRBD1. V lost 2 bases, J lost 8 bases, and 10 bases stayed unmatched. Germline assignment: CDR1 MNHEY and CDR2 SVGEGT. This CDR3 comprises 16 residues. CDR3 in amino acids: CASSYVPGTGWDEQFF. The CDR3 coding sequence is TGTGCCAGCAGTTACGTCCCCGGGACAGGGTGGGATGAGCAGTTCTTC.

The chain links TRBV7-3 to TRBJ2-3, with a weak D call TRBD2 (7 bases). Germline V gene lookup returns CDR1 SGHTA and CDR2 FQGTGA. V was clipped by 8 bases and J by 4 bases, with 13 bases between them. The CDR3 is made up of 13 amino acids. CDR3 DNA sequence: TGTGCCAGCTCCGGGGGGCAGTCAGATACGCAGTATTTT. Protein sequence: CASSGGQSDTQYF.

This clonotype was observed many times. The chain uses TRBV4-1 and TRBJ2-1; TRBD1 agrees at 7 bases. J lost 6 bases, V lost 2 bases, and 13 bases had no gene match. Germline V gives CDR1 MGHRA, CDR2 YSYEKL. This CDR3 contains 17 residues. CDR3 DNA sequence: TGCGCCAGCAGCCAAACGCGAAACAGGGGTGAGGGCAATGAGCAGTTCTTC. Encoded protein: CASSQTRNRGEGNEQFF.

This chain joins TRBV5-1 and TRBJ2-3, with TRBD2 matching over 11 bases. The V and J ends lost 4 bases and 1 base, in that order; junction bases with no gene match: 2. This CDR3 has 15 residues. Germline V gene sequence: CDR1 SGHRS, CDR2 YFSETQ. The CDR3 nucleotides are TGCGCCAGCAGCCAGGGACTAGCGGGCACAGATACGCAGTATTTT. The encoded protein is CASSQGLAGTDTQYF.

This clonotype was seen a few times. The V call is TRBV6-1, the J call TRBJ1-1, with D perhaps matching TRBD1 (6 bases). The CDR3 is 13 residues long. The germline V gene has CDR1 MNHNS and CDR2 SASEGT. V lost 10 bases, J lost 8 bases, and 20 bases lay in between. This chain's CDR3 is CATSEGDRSEAFF. The CDR3 region has the DNA TGTGCCACCTCCGAGGGAGACAGGTCCGAAGCTTTCTTT.

The V gene is TRBV28, the J gene TRBJ2-7; 7 bases are shared with TRBD1. Looked up from germline, CDR1 is MDHEN and CDR2 is SYDVKM. The V segment lost 6 bases and the J segment 3 bases; nucleotides outside the gene matches: 8. The CDR3 sequence is 14 residues long. In DNA form, the CDR3 reads TGTGCCAGCAGGATCCGGGACAGCCACTACGAGCAGTACGTC. It is translated as CASRIRDSHYEQYV.

The V and J genes are TRBV4-2 and TRBJ1-4; D perhaps matches TRBD1 (5 bases). CDR1 and CDR2 (germline): LGHNA, YNFKEQ. The CDR3 is made up of 15 amino acids. Trimming left V 3 bases short and J 6 bases short, with 14 bases between. The CDR3: CASSQYGTAYEKLFF. As DNA, the CDR3 is TGTGCCAGCAGCCAGTATGGGACGGCCTATGAAAAACTGTTTTTT.

This clonotype was recorded a few times. The chain links TRBV10-3 to TRBJ2-1; the D gene could be TRBD1 or TRBD2 (6 bases each). This CDR3 has 13 residues. From germline, CDR1 is ENHRY and CDR2 SYGVKD. Trimming took 4 bases from V and 6 from J, leaving 10 bases between them. The CDR3 coding sequence is TGTGCCATCAGTGGCGGGGACATCAATGAGCAGTTCTTC. Translated: CAISGGDINEQFF.

This clonotype has ten or more counts. The rearrangement links TRBV5-1 to TRBJ2-2; D may be TRBD1 (6 bases). Germline assignment: CDR1 SGHRS and CDR2 YFSETQ. Trimming took off 4 bases at V and 5 bases at J, with 12 bases between the two ends. This CDR3 comprises 14 residues. CDR3 bases: TGCGCCAGCAGCGGATATACAGGGACCGGGGAGCTGTTTTTT. Protein product: CASSGYTGTGELFF.

The J gene is TRBJ1-2, the V gene TRBV11-2; 7 bases are shared with TRBD1. The CDR3 runs to 14 residues. J was trimmed by 4 bases and V by 0 bases; bases with no gene match: 2. Germline CDR1 is SGHAT and CDR2 is FQNNGV. The CDR3 sequence is CASSLDGTAYGYTF. The DNA for the CDR3 is TGTGCCAGCAGCTTAGACGGGACAGCCTATGGCTACACCTTC.

This clonotype was recorded a few times. The chain carries TRBV5-4 and TRBJ2-4; 8 bases align to TRBD1. Germline assignment: CDR1 SGHNT and CDR2 YYREEE (reference sequence). The CDR3 loop spans 16 amino acids. V lost 2 bases, J lost 0 bases, and 4 bases stayed unmatched. This CDR3 is CASSFGTGVAKNIQYF. CDR3 DNA: TGTGCCAGCAGCTTTGGGACAGGAGTAGCCAAAAACATTCAGTACTTC.

The table lists this clonotype with a few counts. The rearrangement joins TRBV5-1 to TRBJ2-7, with D maybe TRBD1 (5 bases). This CDR3 is built from 14 residues. Between the trimmed V and J ends, which lost 3 bases and 4 bases, there was a span of 14 bases. Looked up from germline, CDR1 is SGHRS and CDR2 is YFSETQ. Written as DNA, the CDR3 is TGCGCCAGCAGCTCGACTGGTGACAGATACGAGCAGTACGTC. Amino acids: CASSSTGDRYEQYV.

This chain connects TRBV7-9 to TRBJ2-4; 9 bases are a match to TRBD1. This CDR3 has 14 residues. Germline V gene sequence: CDR1 SEHNR, CDR2 FQNEAQ (reference sequence). With V trimmed by 3 bases and J by 8 bases, 5 bases remained unmatched. In DNA, the CDR3 is TGTGCCAGCAGCTTGGGACAGGGTGTTGACATTCAGTACTTC. Amino acids: CASSLGQGVDIQYF.

The chain couples TRBV29-1 to TRBJ2-5; weak D call: TRBD2 (6 bases). V dropped 4 bases and J dropped 4 bases, with 13 bases sitting between them. Germline CDR1 SQVTM, CDR2 ANQGSEA. The length of the CDR3 is 13 residues. CDR3 sequence reads: CSVVKEAGETQYF. As DNA, the CDR3 is TGCAGCGTTGTGAAAGAAGCGGGAGAGACCCAGTACTTC.

The genes are TRBV7-9 and TRBJ2-5; no clear D gene. The V end was cut by 2 bases, the J end by 2 bases, with 12 bases between. Germline V gene lookup returns CDR1 SEHNR and CDR2 FQNEAQ (reference sequence). The CDR3 spans 15 residues. The CDR3 spells CASSLPLLEQETQYF. As DNA, the CDR3 is TGTGCCAGCAGCTTACCCCTTTTAGAGCAAGAGACCCAGTACTTC.

The chain uses TRBV7-9 and TRBJ2-4; 8 positions agree with TRBD1. The CDR3 extends over 14 amino acids. The germline V gene has CDR1 SEHNR and CDR2 FQNEAQ (reference sequence). Unmatched junction bases numbered 7, after V lost 4 bases and J lost 8 bases. CDR3 DNA sequence: TGTGCCAGCAGCTGGGACAGGAGGTTGGACATTCAGTACTTC. Its translation: CASSWDRRLDIQYF.

This chain joins TRBV2 and TRBJ2-7; TRBD1 matches at 8 bases. Germline CDR1 SNHLY, CDR2 FYNNEI. Trimming took 7 bases from V and 6 from J; bases not matched to a gene: 8. The CDR3 is made up of 13 amino acids. The CDR3 coding sequence is TGTGCCAGCACCTCTAGACAGGGGCGCGAGCAGTACGTC. It encodes CASTSRQGREQYV.

The rearrangement uses TRBV5-1 and TRBJ2-1, with TRBD2 matching 12 bases. Trimming cost V 3 bases and J 3 bases; bases outside gene matches: 4. The CDR3 contains 16 residues. Germline CDR1 SGHRS, CDR2 YFSETQ. The CDR3 reads CASSSGLAGNYNEQFF. CDR3 in DNA: TGCGCCAGCAGCTCAGGACTAGCGGGGAACTACAATGAGCAGTTCTTC.

Only a few counts were recorded for this clonotype. The V call is TRBV28, the J call TRBJ1-1; D may be TRBD1 (5 bases). With 9 bases removed from V and 0 bases from J, the gap between germline ends came to 20 bases. The CDR3 is 16 residues long. CDR1 and CDR2 (germline): MDHEN, SYDVKM. CDR3: CASDNSGSHMNTEAFF. The CDR3 DNA reads TGTGCCAGTGATAATTCAGGGTCCCACATGAACACTGAAGCTTTCTTT. Filled out from reference TRBV28 and TRBJ1-1, the complete variable domain reads DVKVTQSSRYLVKRTGEKVFLECVQDMDHENMFWYRQDPGLGLRLIYFSYDVKMKEKGDIPEGYSVSREKKERFSLILESASTNQTSMYLCASDNSGSHMNTEAFFGQGTRLTVV.

The chain carries TRBV4-1 and TRBJ2-2; no clear D gene. Germline V gene lookup returns CDR1 MGHRA and CDR2 YSYEKL. This CDR3 has 16 residues. V gave up 0 bases and J gave up 7 bases, with 15 bases separating them. In DNA form, the CDR3 reads TGCGCCAGCAGCCAAGAGACCCCCGAAGAGGTCGGGGAGCTGTTTTTT. Encoded protein: CASSQETPEEVGELFF.